This entry lists 21 T cell receptor beta chains sequenced from one sample in a study of cytotoxic CD8 clonotypes in ibrutinib-treated CLL. Clones were read by immunoSEQ multiplex PCR, and TCRdb kept only the in-frame ones, dropping some. The sample lists 190,000 or so clones; 72% were seen once. Source: PBMCs, taken after 24 months of ibrutinib treatment. These receptors all come from a human donor with chronic lymphocytic leukemia.

J is TRBJ1-2 and V is TRBV11-2; 7 bases line up with TRBD1. V lost 1 base to trimming and J lost 3 bases; unmatched junction nucleotides: 8. The germline V gene encodes CDR1 SGHAT and CDR2 FQNNGV. The CDR3 loop spans 16 amino acids. CDR3 sequence reads: CASSLARGGDDYGYTF. As DNA, the CDR3 is TGTGCCAGCAGCTTAGCGAGAGGGGGCGACGACTATGGCTACACCTTC. Filled out from reference TRBV11-2 and TRBJ1-2, the complete variable domain reads EAGVAQSPRYKIIEKRQSVAFWCNPISGHATLYWYQQILGQGPKLLIQFQNNGVVDDSQLPKDRFSAERLKGVDSTLKIQPAKLEDSAVYLCASSLARGGDDYGYTFGSGTRLTVV.

This chain uses TRBV5-1 with TRBJ2-7; 7 bases are shared with TRBD1. V gave up 0 bases and J gave up 6 bases; unmatched junction bases: 6. Germline V CDR1 and CDR2: SGHRS, YFSETQ. CDR3 length: 14 amino acids. The CDR3 protein is CASSLDGTVVEQYF. CDR3 DNA sequence: TGCGCCAGCAGCTTGGATGGGACAGTGGTCGAGCAGTACTTC.

The CDR3 reads CASRPSSGRYETQYF. As DNA, the CDR3 is TGTGCCAGCAGACCATCTAGCGGGAGATATGAGACCCAGTACTTC. V gene TRBV7-2 combines with J gene TRBJ2-5; 10 bases map to TRBD2. This CDR3 has 15 amino acids. The germline V gene has CDR1 SGHTA and CDR2 FQGNSA. The V segment lost 6 bases and the J segment 5 bases; nucleotides outside the gene matches: 9.

This sequence joins TRBV11-2 and TRBJ2-5, with TRBD2 matching 8 bases. J was trimmed by 5 bases and V by 5 bases; bases with no gene match: 16. Germline assignment: CDR1 SGHAT and CDR2 FQNNGV. CDR3 length equals 17 residues. Here the CDR3 DNA reads TGTGCCAGCAGCCCCCCACTTAACGGGAGGGCCGGTGAGACCCAGTACTTC. Residues: CASSPPLNGRAGETQYF.

The chain joins TRBV14 to TRBJ2-7, with 8 positions matching TRBD2. This CDR3 comprises 15 residues. Germline CDR1 SGHDN, CDR2 FVKESK. Trimming cost V 3 bases and J 7 bases; bases outside gene matches: 11. The CDR3 spells CASSHPGTRTEEQYF. The DNA of the CDR3 is TGTGCCAGCAGCCACCCCGGGACTAGGACAGAAGAGCAGTACTTC.

The V and J genes are TRBV30 and TRBJ2-3; D is undetermined. CDR1 and CDR2 (germline): GTSNPN, SVGIG (reference sequence). CDR3 length: 13 amino acids. Trimming pared 1 base from V and 3 bases from J, leaving 8 bases between. The CDR3 region is CAWSDPSTDTQYF. CDR3 coding DNA: TGTGCCTGGAGTGACCCTTCTACAGATACGCAGTATTTT.

V gene TRBV5-4 combines with J gene TRBJ2-3; no reliable D call. The V end lost 1 base, the J end lost 5 bases, and 8 bases lay between the germline ends. This CDR3 is built from 13 residues. Germline lookup yields CDR1 SGHNT and CDR2 YYREEE (reference sequence). The CDR3 DNA sequence: TGTGCCAGCAGCTTGTACGCCAGAGATACGCAGTATTTT. It specifies CASSLYARDTQYF.

The sample holds a few counts of this clone. The rearrangement uses TRBV5-4 and TRBJ1-1, with unresolved D. Germline lookup yields CDR1 SGHNT and CDR2 YYREEE (reference sequence). The CDR3 consists of 16 residues. V was trimmed by 1 base and J by 1 base, leaving 14 bases between them. The CDR3 reads CASSLMTLGGNTEAFF. CDR3 in DNA: TGTGCCAGCAGCTTGATGACCCTAGGAGGGAACACTGAAGCTTTCTTT. Combining the CDR3 with reference TRBV5-4 and TRBJ1-1 gives the whole variable domain ETGVTQSPTHLIKTRGQQVTLRCSSQSGHNTVSWYQQALGQGPQFIFQYYREEENGRGNFPPRFSGLQFPNYSSELNVNALELDDSALYLCASSLMTLGGNTEAFFGQGTRLTVV.

The chain is built from TRBV5-6 and TRBJ2-1, with D unresolved. Germline V CDR1 and CDR2: SGHDT, YYEEEE. The CDR3 has 17 residues. V gave up 1 base and J gave up 3 bases, with 17 bases separating them. The CDR3 protein is CASSLTDWAFNYNEQFF. As DNA, the CDR3 is TGTGCCAGCAGCTTGACCGACTGGGCGTTTAACTACAATGAGCAGTTCTTC.

This clone was seen once. This rearrangement joins TRBV9 to TRBJ2-3, with a weak D call TRBD2 (6 bases). V lost 3 bases, J lost 2 bases, and 10 bases lay in between. Germline CDR1 is SGDLS and CDR2 is YYNGEE. There are 14 residues in the CDR3. This chain's CDR3 is CASSAGLHTDTQYF. The CDR3 bases are TGTGCCAGCAGCGCGGGACTGCACACAGATACGCAGTATTTT.

The table lists this clone with many counts. The V call is TRBV5-4, the J call TRBJ2-7; TRBD2 agrees at 8 bases. The CDR3 sequence is 14 residues long. From germline, CDR1 is SGHNT and CDR2 YYREEE (reference sequence). Trimming took 3 bases from V and 2 from J; bases not matched to a gene: 4. This CDR3 is CASSSIAGTYEQYF. The CDR3 DNA follows: TGTGCCAGCAGCTCCATAGCGGGGACCTACGAGCAGTACTTC. Filled out from reference TRBV5-4 and TRBJ2-7, the complete variable domain reads ETGVTQSPTHLIKTRGQQVTLRCSSQSGHNTVSWYQQALGQGPQFIFQYYREEENGRGNFPPRFSGLQFPNYSSELNVNALELDDSALYLCASSSIAGTYEQYFGPGTRLTVT.

This clone has a handful of counts. The V and J genes are TRBV2 and TRBJ2-4; either TRBD1 or TRBD2 may fit D (6 bases each). The CDR3 length is 13 residues. V was shortened by 6 bases and J by 7 bases, with 13 bases between the two germline ends. From germline, CDR1 is SNHLY and CDR2 FYNNEI. CDR3 sequence reads: CASSGGEGNIQYF. CDR3 DNA sequence: TGTGCCAGCAGCGGGGGCGAGGGGAACATTCAGTACTTC.

The chain uses TRBV10-2 and TRBJ2-3; D may be TRBD1 (5 bases). Trimming took 8 bases from V and 1 from J, leaving 13 bases between them. The CDR3 contains 14 residues. Per the germline V gene, CDR1 is WSHSY and CDR2 is SAAADI. In DNA form, the CDR3 reads TGCGCCAGCCGGCCAGGGTCAGGCACAGATACGCAGTATTTT. Residues: CASRPGSGTDTQYF.

Only a few counts were recorded for this clone. The chain uses TRBV28 and TRBJ2-5; perhaps TRBD2 as D (5 bases). The CDR3 contains 15 residues. Germline V gene data show CDR1 as MDHEN and CDR2 as SYDVKM. V was trimmed by 6 bases and J by 1 base, leaving 15 bases between them. The CDR3 loop reads CASRSWGSGQETQYF. DNA of the CDR3: TGTGCCAGCAGGTCCTGGGGAAGCGGCCAAGAGACCCAGTACTTC.

The CDR3 DNA follows: TGTGCCAGCAGCGGATCGACAGATAACTATGGCTACACCTTC. Residues: CASSGSTDNYGYTF. The gene calls are TRBV9 and TRBJ1-2; weak D call: TRBD1 (5 bases). The CDR3 is 14 residues long. From germline, CDR1 is SGDLS and CDR2 YYNGEE. V was trimmed by 3 bases and J by 1 base, leaving 10 bases between them.

This clone was observed a few times. This sequence joins TRBV27 and TRBJ1-5, with D tentatively TRBD1 (6 bases). This CDR3 region has 15 residues. With 4 bases removed from V and 6 bases from J, the gap between germline ends came to 16 bases. Germline V gives CDR1 MNHEY, CDR2 SMNVEV (reference sequence). In DNA form, the CDR3 reads TGTGCCAGCAGTTCGAAGGGGGGGGCGCCTCAGCCCCAGCATTTT. This encodes CASSSKGGAPQPQHF.

The rearrangement links TRBV19 to TRBJ2-3, with D perhaps matching TRBD2 (6 bases). The germline gives CDR1 LNHDA, CDR2 SQIVND (reference sequence). This CDR3 spans 13 amino acids. The germline V and J ends were trimmed by 10 bases and 5 bases, with 16 bases remaining between them. The CDR3, as DNA: TGTGCCACCGGAGGGACTTCTGAAGATACGCAGTATTTT. It translates to CATGGTSEDTQYF.

The V gene is TRBV2, the J gene TRBJ2-3; 13 bases map to TRBD2. The germline V gene encodes CDR1 SNHLY and CDR2 FYNNEI. With 5 bases clipped from V and 2 bases from J, the junction kept 13 bases outside the gene matches. CDR3 length: 19 amino acids. DNA of the CDR3: TGTGCCAGCAGTAAACTAGCGGGAGGGCCTGGTTTGATCACAGATACGCAGTATTTT. It translates to CASSKLAGGPGLITDTQYF.

The chain combines TRBV11-2 with TRBJ2-1; D might be TRBD2 (6 bases). The germline gives CDR1 SGHAT, CDR2 FQNNGV. Trimming shortened V by 5 bases and J by 9 bases, and 14 bases separated the two germline ends. CDR3 length: 13 residues. CDR3 residues: CASSPDHGSEQFF. CDR3 sequence (DNA): TGTGCCAGCAGCCCAGACCACGGGAGTGAGCAGTTCTTC.

The chain couples TRBV9 to TRBJ2-4; D remains ambiguous. V lost 3 bases, J lost 1 base, and 11 bases lay in between. The CDR3 has 15 amino acids. Per the germline V gene, CDR1 is SGDLS and CDR2 is YYNGEE. The CDR3 sequence is CASSATGGAKNIQYF. CDR3 DNA sequence: TGTGCCAGCAGCGCTACGGGCGGTGCCAAAAACATTCAGTACTTC.

This clone has only one observation. The V call is TRBV28, the J call TRBJ2-7; D gene ambiguous. Germline CDR1 is MDHEN and CDR2 is SYDVKM. V was shortened by 3 bases and J by 0 bases, with 12 bases between the two germline ends. The CDR3 sequence is 15 residues long. CDR3 bases: TGTGCCAGCAGTTTCCCGTTCGCCCCCTCCTACGAGCAGTACTTC. This encodes CASSFPFAPSYEQYF.